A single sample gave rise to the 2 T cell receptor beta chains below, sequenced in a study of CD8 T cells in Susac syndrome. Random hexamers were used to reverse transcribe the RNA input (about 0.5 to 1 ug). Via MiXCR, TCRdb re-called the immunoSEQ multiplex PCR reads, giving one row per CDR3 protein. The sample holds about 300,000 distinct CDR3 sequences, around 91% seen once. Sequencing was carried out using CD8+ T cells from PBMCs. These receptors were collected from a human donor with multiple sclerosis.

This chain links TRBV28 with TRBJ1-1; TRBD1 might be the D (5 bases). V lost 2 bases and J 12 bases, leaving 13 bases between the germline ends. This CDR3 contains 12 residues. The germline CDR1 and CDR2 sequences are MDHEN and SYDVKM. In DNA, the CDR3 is TGTGCCAGCAGTTTAGGGGAGGGGTTGACTTTCTTT. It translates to CASSLGEGLTFF. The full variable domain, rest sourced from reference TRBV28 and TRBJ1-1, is DVKVTQSSRYLVKRTGEKVFLECVQDMDHENMFWYRQDPGLGLRLIYFSYDVKMKEKGDIPEGYSVSREKKERFSLILESASTNQTSMYLCASSLGEGLTFFGQGTRLTVV.

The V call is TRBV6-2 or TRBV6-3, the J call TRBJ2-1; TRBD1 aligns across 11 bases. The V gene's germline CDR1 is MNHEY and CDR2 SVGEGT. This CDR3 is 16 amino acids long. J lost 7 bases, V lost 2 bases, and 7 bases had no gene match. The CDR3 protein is CASSYGVGDRGNEQFF. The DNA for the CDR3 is TGTGCCAGCAGTTACGGAGTAGGGGACAGGGGGAATGAGCAGTTCTTC.